The 22 T cell receptor beta chains below were found in one sample sequenced in a study of blood T cell repertoires in COVID-19. Sequenced by immunoSEQ multiplex PCR; TCRdb stores in-frame clones only, minus some. Here the sample spans 200,000 to 300,000 clones, about nine tenths being singletons. The sample consisted of PBMCs or T cells enriched from blood (not recorded which). The source of these receptors is a young woman who had recovered from COVID-19.

This clone came up once. The chain employs TRBV7-6 and TRBJ2-5; 9 bases align to TRBD1. The CDR3 sequence is 15 residues long. In germline, CDR1 is SGHVS, CDR2 FNYEAQ. Trimming took 0 bases from V and 5 from J; bases not matched to a gene: 4. The CDR3 nucleotides are TGTGCCAGCAGCTTAGCGACAGGGGGGGTGGAGACCCAGTACTTC. This sequence encodes CASSLATGGVETQYF.

The rearrangement links TRBV7-2 to TRBJ2-5; tentatively, D is TRBD1 (6 bases). Germline-derived CDR1 and CDR2 are SGHTA and FQGNSA. The CDR3 is 17 amino acids. With 4 bases removed from V and 1 base from J, the gap between germline ends came to 19 bases. CDR3: CASSSAIGGLPQETQYF. CDR3 sequence (DNA): TGTGCCAGCAGCTCCGCTATTGGGGGCTTACCCCAAGAGACCCAGTACTTC.

The chain joins TRBV5-8 to TRBJ1-3; D perhaps matches TRBD1 (5 bases). CDR1 and CDR2 (germline): SGHTS, YDEGEE. Trimming cost V 2 bases and J 8 bases, with 11 bases left between them. The CDR3 totals 13 residues. DNA of the CDR3: TGTGCCAGCAGCTTAGGAGGGGATGACACCATATATTTT. Protein sequence: CASSLGGDDTIYF.

V gene TRBV5-1 combines with J gene TRBJ1-5, with 9 bases fitting TRBD1. The trim removed 4 bases at V and 6 bases at J, leaving 8 bases unmatched. This CDR3 is 15 amino acids long. Germline V lookup: CDR1 SGHRS, CDR2 YFSETQ. CDR3 nucleotides: TGCGCCAGCAGCCCTACAGGGGGCGAGATTCAGCCCCAGCATTTT. Protein product: CASSPTGGEIQPQHF.

The CDR3 loop reads CASSYGQDGTPLHF. CDR3 DNA: TGTGCCAGCAGCTACGGACAGGACGGAACACCCCTCCACTTT. The chain employs TRBV11-3 and TRBJ1-6, with 7 bases matching TRBD1. The CDR3 covers 14 residues. CDR1 is SGHNT, CDR2 YENEEA, per germline. Germline trimming cut 4 bases from V and 11 bases from J; bases unmatched to any gene: 8.

The gene calls are TRBV11-2 and TRBJ2-7, with 10 bases lining up with TRBD2. Germline V gene data show CDR1 as SGHAT and CDR2 as FQNNGV. J gave up 1 base and V 5 bases, and 5 bases lay outside the gene matches. The length of the CDR3 is 15 residues. The CDR3 reads CASSPVSGGSYEQYF. The DNA of the CDR3 is TGTGCCAGCAGCCCAGTTAGCGGGGGGTCCTACGAGCAGTACTTC.

The rearrangement uses TRBV7-9 and TRBJ2-5, with a tentative D call TRBD1 (7 bases). CDR3 length equals 17 residues. With 5 bases removed from V and 1 base from J, the gap between germline ends came to 20 bases. The germline V gene encodes CDR1 SEHNR and CDR2 FQNEAQ (reference sequence). CDR3 loop: CASSMARGARLQETQYF. The CDR3 coding sequence is TGTGCCAGCAGCATGGCCAGGGGGGCGCGTCTCCAAGAGACCCAGTACTTC. The whole variable domain, filled in from reference TRBV7-9 and TRBJ2-5, reads DTGVSQNPRHKITKRGQNVTFRCDPISEHNRLYWYRQTLGQGPEFLTYFQNEAQLEKSRLLSDRFSAERPKGSFSTLEIQRTEQGDSAMYLCASSMARGARLQETQYFGPGTRLLVL.

This clone was observed once. The gene calls are TRBV10-3 and TRBJ2-7; D unclear. V was shortened by 0 bases and J by 4 bases, with 4 bases between the two germline ends. Germline lookup yields CDR1 ENHRY and CDR2 SYGVKD. CDR3 length: 12 residues. The CDR3 here is CAISESSYEQYF. The CDR3 nucleotides read TGTGCCATCAGTGAGTCCAGTTACGAGCAGTACTTC.

The V and J genes are TRBV6-5 and TRBJ1-3, with D perhaps matching TRBD1 (5 bases). V gave up 5 bases and J gave up 10 bases, with 6 bases separating them. Germline V lookup: CDR1 MNHEY, CDR2 SVGAGI. The CDR3 is 10 amino acids. The CDR3 protein is CASSTGTIYF. CDR3 coding DNA: TGTGCCAGCAGTACAGGTACCATATATTTT.

V usage is TRBV11-2 and J usage is TRBJ2-1; D remains unclear. This CDR3 spans 15 amino acids. The V and J ends lost 5 bases and 2 bases respectively, with 13 bases between them. From germline, CDR1 is SGHAT and CDR2 FQNNGV. For the CDR3, the DNA is TGTGCCAGCAGCCGAAGAGTTAAAGCCTACAATGAGCAGTTCTTC. Amino acid sequence: CASSRRVKAYNEQFF.

Details on this clone: At one end the junction does not follow the germline gene, possibly because of a read error. This rearrangement joins TRBV7-2 to TRBJ2-2; 8 nucleotides agree with TRBD2. CDR3 length: 16 residues. Germline CDR1 reads SGHTA; CDR2 reads FQGNSA. The CDR3: CASNLTGAGVSGELFF. The CDR3 region has the DNA TGTGCCAGCAACTTAACGGGAGCGGGAGTCTCCGGGGAGCTGTTTTTT.

This sequence joins TRBV5-6 and TRBJ2-2, with D possibly matching TRBD2 (6 bases). Trimming stripped 4 bases from V and 5 bases from J, with 15 bases between. Germline CDR1 SGHDT, CDR2 YYEEEE. This CDR3 is 15 amino acids long. The CDR3 reads CASSPGVVLTGELFF. The CDR3 bases are TGTGCCAGCAGCCCGGGGGTCGTTTTGACCGGGGAGCTGTTTTTT.

This clone has only a few counts. This chain connects TRBV5-8 to TRBJ2-5; D perhaps matches TRBD1 (5 bases). V was pared by 4 bases and J by 5 bases, with 18 bases between. The CDR3 is 15 amino acids. The germline CDR1 and CDR2 sequences are SGHTS and YDEGEE. The CDR3 DNA reads TGTGCCAGCAGCCACACCTTCAGGGTGCGGGAGACCCAGTACTTC. Encoded protein: CASSHTFRVRETQYF.

The chain has TRBV11-2 and TRBJ1-5; a weak D match, TRBD1 (5 bases). Per the germline V gene, CDR1 is SGHAT and CDR2 is FQNNGV. V was cut by 0 bases and J by 5 bases, with 14 bases left in between. The CDR3 is made up of 16 amino acids. CDR3 residues: CASSLDNGQGYQPQHF. CDR3 DNA: TGTGCCAGCAGCTTAGATAATGGGCAGGGTTATCAGCCCCAGCATTTT.

V is TRBV7-9 and J is TRBJ2-4; 8 bases are shared with TRBD2. The CDR3 runs 17 residues. CDR1 and CDR2 (germline): SEHNR, FQNEAQ (reference sequence). The V segment lost 5 bases and the J segment 3 bases; nucleotides outside the gene matches: 12. The CDR3: CASSATGGPLGKNIQYF. The CDR3 coding sequence is TGTGCCAGCAGCGCCACGGGGGGGCCCTTGGGCAAAAACATTCAGTACTTC.

This clone was counted a single time. This rearrangement joins TRBV4-1 to TRBJ2-3, with D tentatively TRBD1 (5 bases). Germline CDR1 reads MGHRA; CDR2 reads YSYEKL. Trimming removed 3 bases at V and 3 bases at J, with 13 bases between. The CDR3 loop spans 15 amino acids. The chain's CDR3 is CASSQETVVTDTQYF. The CDR3, as DNA: TGCGCCAGCAGCCAGGAGACAGTTGTGACAGATACGCAGTATTTT.

This clone showed up just a few times. The genes are TRBV11-2 and TRBJ2-1, with a tentative D call TRBD2 (6 bases). Trimming cost V 2 bases and J 7 bases, with 21 bases left between them. The CDR3 is 17 residues long. CDR1 SGHAT and CDR2 FQNNGV come from the germline V gene. The CDR3 bases are TGTGCCAGCAGCTTAAGGAGAACAGGAGGGGCTAGGAATGAGCAGTTCTTC. This gives the protein CASSLRRTGGARNEQFF.

Only one count was recorded for this clone. This chain uses TRBV19 with TRBJ2-3, with TRBD1 matching 7 bases. V lost 0 bases, J lost 3 bases, and 0 bases stayed unmatched. The germline gives CDR1 LNHDA, CDR2 SQIVND (reference sequence). This CDR3 has 14 residues. For the CDR3, the DNA is TGTGCCAGTAGTATAGACAGGGGGACAGATACGCAGTATTTT. It specifies CASSIDRGTDTQYF.

The genes are TRBV19 and TRBJ1-1, with D unclear. Germline values: CDR1 LNHDA, CDR2 SQIVND (reference sequence). CDR3 size: 13 residues. V shed 7 bases and J shed 6 bases, with 15 bases lying between them. In DNA form, the CDR3 reads TGTGCCAGTAAATTGACACAGAGCTCTGAAGCTTTCTTT. Protein sequence: CASKLTQSSEAFF.

This clone was counted once. The chain couples TRBV6-4 to TRBJ2-3, with D perhaps TRBD2 (6 bases). The CDR3 is 11 residues long. The V end lost 6 bases, the J end lost 5 bases, and 6 bases lay between the germline ends. Germline loops: CDR1 MRHNA, CDR2 SNTAGT. As DNA, the CDR3 is TGTGCCAGCAGCGGGGGAGATACGCAGTATTTT. Translation gives CASSGGDTQYF.

The rearrangement uses TRBV25-1 and TRBJ2-5, with D possibly being TRBD1 (5 bases). The length of the CDR3 is 11 residues. Trimming left V 4 bases short and J 7 bases short, with 7 bases between. Germline V gives CDR1 MGHDK, CDR2 SYGVNS. CDR3: CASSVGPTQYF. CDR3 nucleotides: TGTGCCAGCAGTGTGGGGCCGACCCAGTACTTC.

This chain connects TRBV19 to TRBJ1-4, with 8 positions matching TRBD1. CDR3 length: 12 amino acids. Per germline, CDR1 LNHDA and CDR2 SQIVND (reference sequence). V shed 8 bases, J shed 8 bases, and the junction held 4 bases outside the gene matches. The CDR3 DNA sequence: TGTGCCAGTCGGACAGGGCGGGAAAAACTGTTTTTT. Translating it yields CASRTGREKLFF.